This T cell receptor (beta chain) comes out of a study of breast tumors, draining lymph nodes, adjacent tissues. Study-wide results and limits: Data only fit, rather than demonstrated, lymph node origin of most tumor T cells. Tumors had less TCR diversity than lymph nodes, more than nontumor tissue.

The lymph nodes were axillary draining lymph nodes from breast cancer patients. This clonotype was counted at least ten times. The target antigen is unknown. TCRdb redid the calling of the multiplex PCR reads with MiXCR, one entry per CDR3 protein. The sample records 150,000 to 200,000 distinct CDR3 sequences, more than 25% being singletons. The CDR3 consists of 12 residues. The V gene lost 4 bases and the J gene lost 8 bases, with 12 bases spanning the gap. Germline V lookup: CDR1 SGHRS, CDR2 YFSETQ. This sequence was found in a female donor with breast cancer. Some clones in this sample may be carry-over from other donors' samples. Sample: axillary lymph node tissue. The V gene is TRBV5-1, the J gene TRBJ1-2; no clear D gene. CDR3 sequence: CASSPLGFGYTF. CDR3 sequence (DNA): TGCGCCAGCAGCCCGCTCGGGTTCGGCTACACCTTC.